This T cell receptor (beta chain) was obtained from a study of blood T cell repertoires in COVID-19. In the study overall: Sites in the United States, Italy and Spain provided acute and convalescent COVID-19 samples. PBMCs, B-cell-depleted T cells, or T cells were the source of the cDNA or gDNA that made up the material.

As originally analysed: How many nucleated cells were present was estimated from reference gene primer amplification. Profiling relied on immunoSEQ multiplex PCR, and the TCRdb table lists in-frame clones only, not all of them. From that table come the V and J calls and clone size; the DNA was used to work out D and trimming. The repertoire holds 140,000 or so clones, with 85% to 90% as singletons. This receptor was obtained from a woman over 75 with acute or convalescent COVID-19. Sample: peripheral blood.

The CDR3 bases are TGTGCCAGCAGGCCTTCCCGGAGTCCTGGAAACACCATATATTTT. As protein: CASRPSRSPGNTIYF. V usage is TRBV3-1 (or the pseudogene TRBV3-2) and J usage is TRBJ1-3; D remains ambiguous. This CDR3 region has 15 residues. Between the trimmed V and J ends, which lost 6 bases and 2 bases, there was a span of 14 bases. CDR1 LGHDT and CDR2 YNNKEL come from the germline V gene (reference sequence).